The 10 T cell receptor beta chains in this list originate from one sample, sequenced in a study of beta chain features in type 1 diabetes. The authors reverse transcribed all of the isolated RNA, so sequencing captured expressed TCRB transcripts. Using immunoSEQ multiplex PCR, the repertoire was profiled, and TCRdb retains in-frame clones only, with some absent. The sample has more than 300,000 clones, more than 12% seen once. Sequencing input: naive CD4+ T cells from blood. These receptors were taken from a woman under 30 in good health.

This chain links TRBV5-1 with TRBJ2-2; TRBD1 agrees at 9 bases. Trimming removed 4 bases from V and 0 bases from J; junction bases left unmatched: 4. The CDR3 spans 16 residues. Germline-derived CDR1 and CDR2 are SGHRS and YFSETQ. Here the CDR3 reads CASSLTGGTNTGELFF. The CDR3 DNA reads as TGCGCCAGCAGCCTGACAGGGGGGACGAACACCGGGGAGCTGTTTTTT.

This clone occurred a few times. The rearrangement uses TRBV29-1 and TRBJ1-3; D not resolved. The CDR3 spans 14 residues. Germline V gene lookup returns CDR1 SQVTM and CDR2 ANQGSEA. Trimming left V 4 bases short and J 1 base short, with 11 bases between. Here the CDR3 reads CSVAHRYSGNTIYF. The CDR3 region has the DNA TGCAGCGTTGCACACAGATATTCTGGAAACACCATATATTTT. Looking up the rest from reference TRBV29-1 and TRBJ1-3 gives the full variable domain: SAVISQKPSRDICQRGTSLTIQCQVDSQVTMMFWYRQQPGQSLTLIATANQGSEATYESGFVIDKFPISRPNLTFSTLTVSNMSPEDSSIYLCSVAHRYSGNTIYFGEGSWLTVV.

The DNA of the CDR3 is TGTGCCAGCAGCTTAGTCGACCGGAGGGGGCTGTTCTTC. Translated, it gives CASSLVDRRGLFF. The J gene is TRBJ2-1, the V gene TRBV7-2, with D maybe TRBD1 (7 bases). Germline CDR1 reads SGHTA; CDR2 reads FQGNSA. The CDR3 extends over 13 amino acids. V lost 1 base to trimming and J lost 15 bases, with 16 bases between them.

Only a few counts were recorded for this clone. The chain couples TRBV18 to TRBJ2-7; D ambiguous. Trimming stripped 3 bases from V and 1 base from J, with 7 bases between. CDR1 is KGHSH, CDR2 LQKENI, per germline. This CDR3 is built from 13 residues. As DNA, the CDR3 is TGTGCCAGCTCACCGCAGGTTTCCTACGAGCAGTACTTC. It encodes CASSPQVSYEQYF.

The chain employs TRBV2 and TRBJ1-5, with no clear D. The CDR3 totals 15 residues. V was cut by 4 bases and J by 3 bases, with 13 bases left in between. Germline V lookup: CDR1 SNHLY, CDR2 FYNNEI. The DNA of the CDR3 is TGTGCCAGCAGTGCTAGGAGCCTCTCCAATCAGCCCCAGCATTTT. Its protein is CASSARSLSNQPQHF.

This clone was picked up a small number of times. V usage is TRBV25-1 and J usage is TRBJ2-1, with 10 bases identical to TRBD2. This CDR3 is 14 amino acids long. Germline V lookup: CDR1 MGHDK, CDR2 SYGVNS. The V and J ends lost 3 bases and 9 bases, in that order; junction bases with no gene match: 5. This CDR3 is CASSDRAGGGEQFF. The CDR3, as DNA: TGTGCCAGCAGTGACCGAGCGGGAGGGGGTGAGCAGTTCTTC.

This clone has just a few counts. The chain carries TRBV28 and TRBJ1-5, with D perhaps matching TRBD1 (5 bases). The length of the CDR3 is 13 residues. V lost 6 bases, J lost 3 bases, and 9 bases lay in between. CDR1 and CDR2 (germline): MDHEN, SYDVKM. DNA of the CDR3: TGTGCCAGCAGCGGACAAACCAATCAGCCCCAGCATTTT. Its protein product is CASSGQTNQPQHF. The full variable domain, completed using reference TRBV28 and TRBJ1-5, is DVKVTQSSRYLVKRTGEKVFLECVQDMDHENMFWYRQDPGLGLRLIYFSYDVKMKEKGDIPEGYSVSREKKERFSLILESASTNQTSMYLCASSGQTNQPQHFGDGTRLSIL.

This clone was observed a few times. The V call is TRBV29-1, the J call TRBJ2-5; a weak D match, TRBD1 (6 bases). The V end lost 6 bases, the J end lost 3 bases, and 14 bases lay between the germline ends. Germline assignment: CDR1 SQVTM and CDR2 ANQGSEA. The CDR3 is made up of 13 amino acids. As DNA, the CDR3 is TGCAGCGTGAGACAGGTCCTAGAAGAGACCCAGTACTTC. Its translation is CSVRQVLEETQYF.

This rearrangement joins TRBV2 to TRBJ2-2; the match to TRBD1 covers 8 bases. V dropped 6 bases and J dropped 5; count of bases not matched to a gene: 8. CDR1 and CDR2 (germline): SNHLY, FYNNEI. This CDR3 contains 15 residues. DNA for the CDR3: TGTGCCAGCAGGCCAGGGGACAGGAGAACCGGGGAGCTGTTTTTT. Translated, it gives CASRPGDRRTGELFF.

V usage is TRBV2 and J usage is TRBJ2-7, with a weak D call TRBD2 (6 bases). From germline, CDR1 is SNHLY and CDR2 FYNNEI. Trimming removed 7 bases at V and 7 bases at J, with 17 bases between. The CDR3 is 13 residues long. This chain's CDR3 is CASTPLQAGEQYF. CDR3 bases: TGTGCCAGCACCCCCTTGCAGGCGGGGGAGCAGTACTTC.